This TCR delta chain stems from a study of gamma-delta T cells after stem cell transplantation. The CDR3 sequence is 30 residues long. Germline V gives CDR1 NSMFDY, CDR2 ISSIKDK. Trimming stripped 2 bases from V and 0 bases from J, with 59 bases between. TCRdb re-called clones from the RT-PCR reads via CATT. This table holds over 9,000 delta-chain clones, approximately 40% found once. The chain couples TRAV29/DV5 to TRDJ1; TRDD2 might be the D (9 bases). Sequencing used gamma-delta T cells. The source is a human donor. It is not recorded whose cells these are; they may come from a transplant donor. CDR3 DNA sequence: TGTGCAGCAAGTTTCGCCCTTCCTACTCCATTCCTTACTGTGGGATACGCGTTTCCCTCGGGGCGGCTGTACACCGATAAACTCATCTTT. Amino acids: CAASFALPTPFLTVGYAFPSGRLYTDKLIF. Drawing the rest from reference TRAV29/DV5 and TRDJ1, the complete variable domain is DQQVKQNSPSLSVQEGRISILNCDYTNSMFDYFLWYKKYPAEGPTFLISISSIKDKNEDGRFTVFLNKSAKHLSLHIVPSQPGDSAVYFCAASFALPTPFLTVGYAFPSGRLYTDKLIFGKGTRVTVEP.